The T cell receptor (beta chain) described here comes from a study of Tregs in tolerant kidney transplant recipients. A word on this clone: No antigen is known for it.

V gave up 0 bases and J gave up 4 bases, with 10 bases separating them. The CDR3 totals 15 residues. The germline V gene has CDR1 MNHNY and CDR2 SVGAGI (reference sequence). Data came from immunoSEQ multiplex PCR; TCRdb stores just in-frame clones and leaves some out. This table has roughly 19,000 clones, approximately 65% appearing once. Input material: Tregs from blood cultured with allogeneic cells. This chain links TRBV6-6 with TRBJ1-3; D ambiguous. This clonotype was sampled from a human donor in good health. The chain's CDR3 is CASSYSNRGGNTIYF. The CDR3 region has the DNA TGTGCCAGCAGTTACTCAAACAGAGGGGGAAACACCATATATTTT.